Following are 21 T cell receptor beta chains from one sample sequenced in a study of human T cells and chemical hapten exposure. A single record per CDR3 protein comes from TCRdb applying MiXCR to the RACE reads. The sample lists 350,000 to 400,000 distinct CDR3 sequences; around 6% were seen once. Sample time point: patch test 2, 6 weeks after DPC sensitization. Treatment here: therapeutic diphenylcyclopropenone sensitization with weekly scalp DPC. Sequences were derived from whole blood, sampled in connection with sensitization to the hapten diphenylcyclopropenone (DPC). Every receptor here comes from a woman aged 18-35 years with alopecia areata. Some clones in this sample may be carry-over from other donors' samples.

The V and J genes are TRBV7-6 and TRBJ2-1, with TRBD1 identical over 9 bases. V lost 2 bases and J lost 5; bases outside the gene matches: 7. This CDR3 region has 16 residues. In germline, CDR1 is SGHVS, CDR2 FNYEAQ. This CDR3 reads CASSLRPGQGNNEQFF. CDR3 sequence (DNA): TGTGCCAGCAGCTTACGTCCCGGACAGGGGAACAATGAGCAGTTCTTC.

This clonotype was found a few times. The chain joins TRBV28 to TRBJ2-7; D is possibly TRBD2 (7 bases). CDR3 length: 15 residues. V gave up 3 bases and J gave up 5 bases, with 17 bases separating them. The V gene's germline CDR1 is MDHEN and CDR2 SYDVKM. This CDR3 reads CASSLGSRGRDEQYF. CDR3 coding DNA: TGTGCCAGCAGTTTGGGTTCAAGGGGGAGGGACGAGCAGTACTTC.

This clonotype came up many times. CDR3 nucleotides: TGTGCCAGCAGCCAAGCATCCGGGAGTCCTAACTATGGCTACACCTTC. Its translation: CASSQASGSPNYGYTF. The chain carries TRBV4-2 and TRBJ1-2; D is unclear. The CDR3 covers 16 residues. The ends were cut back, 1 base at V and 0 bases at J, with 12 bases in the middle. Germline V lookup: CDR1 LGHNA, CDR2 YNFKEQ.

This clonotype appeared once. One end of the junction is discordant with germline, which a read error may explain. The J gene is TRBJ1-1, the V gene TRBV6-2 or TRBV6-3, with unresolved D. Germline V gives CDR1 MNHEY, CDR2 SVGEGT. The CDR3 extends over 13 amino acids. The CDR3 here is CASSRFRMTEACF. DNA for the CDR3: TGTGCCAGCAGCAGGTTCAGGATGACTGAAGCTTGCTTT.

This clonotype was detected only a few times. V usage is TRBV20-1 and J usage is TRBJ2-1, with unresolved D. The CDR3 is made up of 11 amino acids. Germline assignment: CDR1 DFQATT and CDR2 SNEGSKA (reference sequence). The V end was cut by 0 bases, the J end by 10 bases, with 7 bases between. CDR3: CSARENSEQFF. CDR3 DNA: TGCAGTGCTAGAGAGAATTCCGAGCAGTTCTTC.

CDR3 bases: TGTGCCAGCAGTGAGGCGGTAGAGCTGTTTTTT. It is translated as CASSEAVELFF. The chain joins TRBV25-1 to TRBJ2-2; no definite D call. The germline V gene encodes CDR1 MGHDK and CDR2 SYGVNS. This CDR3 comprises 11 residues. V was shortened by 3 bases and J by 11 bases, with 7 bases between the two germline ends.

This clonotype was detected ten times or more. The V gene is TRBV14, the J gene TRBJ1-1, with D hard to call. Trimming took 3 bases from V and 3 from J, leaving 11 bases between them. Germline V lookup: CDR1 SGHDN, CDR2 FVKESK. This CDR3 has 14 residues. CDR3 residues: CASSHSDFDTEAFF. Here the CDR3 DNA reads TGTGCCAGCAGCCACTCCGATTTTGACACTGAAGCTTTCTTT.

In this sample, this clonotype turned up many times. The chain joins TRBV5-1 to TRBJ1-2, with TRBD1 matching over 7 bases. In germline, CDR1 is SGHRS, CDR2 YFSETQ. This CDR3 contains 14 residues. Trimming removed 3 bases from V and 8 bases from J; junction bases left unmatched: 10. Written as DNA, the CDR3 is TGCGCCAGCAGCTCCACAGGGGATTCCCCAGGCTACACCTTC. Its protein is CASSSTGDSPGYTF.

V gene TRBV14 combines with J gene TRBJ2-3; D gene unclear. The CDR3 totals 13 residues. Per germline, CDR1 SGHDN and CDR2 FVKESK. The V and J ends lost 0 bases and 6 bases respectively, with 7 bases between them. The CDR3 DNA reads TGTGCCAGCAGCCAAGACTTGGTGGATACGCAGTATTTT. This codes for CASSQDLVDTQYF.

The rearrangement uses TRBV11-3 and TRBJ2-1, with D uncertain. V lost 1 base to trimming and J lost 6 bases, with 4 bases between them. The CDR3 has 12 amino acids. Germline CDR1 and CDR2: SGHNT and YENEEA. The CDR3 here is CASSLVPNEQFF. CDR3 bases: TGTGCCAGCAGCTTAGTCCCCAATGAGCAGTTCTTC.

In its sample, this clonotype was seen a few times. The genes are TRBV25-1 and TRBJ1-2; the match to TRBD1 covers 8 bases. The V segment lost 4 bases and the J segment 8 bases; nucleotides outside the gene matches: 6. The CDR3 covers 13 residues. The germline V gene has CDR1 MGHDK and CDR2 SYGVNS. CDR3 loop: CASSATGAGGYTF. The CDR3 DNA reads TGTGCCAGCAGTGCGACAGGGGCCGGAGGCTACACCTTC.

At least ten counts were recorded for this clonotype. The V call is TRBV29-1, the J call TRBJ1-1, with D uncertain. Per the germline V gene, CDR1 is SQVTM and CDR2 is ANQGSEA. The ends were cut back, 0 bases at V and 5 bases at J, with 7 bases in the middle. The CDR3 runs 12 residues. DNA of the CDR3: TGCAGCGTTGAAGAGAGGCGGACTGAAGCTTTCTTT. This codes for CSVEERRTEAFF.

This clonotype was recorded a few times. The chain links TRBV12-3 or TRBV12-4 to TRBJ1-2, with D perhaps TRBD1 (6 bases). V was trimmed by 2 bases and J by 13 bases, leaving 14 bases between them. This CDR3 has 12 residues. CDR3 sequence: CASSLQGLVFTF. The CDR3 DNA is TGTGCCAGCAGTTTACAGGGGTTGGTGTTCACCTTC.

This clonotype was detected ten times or more. The rearrangement links TRBV12-3 or TRBV12-4 to TRBJ1-5; maybe TRBD1 (6 bases). There are 13 residues in the CDR3. V was trimmed by 8 bases and J by 10 bases, leaving 18 bases between them. CDR3 coding DNA: TGTGCCAGCGGCGGGGGGCAGGGATCCCCCCAGCATTTT. Its protein product is CASGGGQGSPQHF.

The J gene is TRBJ2-3, the V gene TRBV28, with 11 bases fitting TRBD2. The CDR3 is made up of 15 amino acids. The trim removed 5 bases at V and 6 bases at J, leaving 7 bases unmatched. Germline values: CDR1 MDHEN, CDR2 SYDVKM. CDR3 sequence (DNA): TGTGCCAGCAGTGAGGGACTAGCGGCACCCGATACGCAGTATTTT. Encoded protein: CASSEGLAAPDTQYF.

The sample holds a few counts of this clonotype. The chain uses TRBV20-1 and TRBJ2-1; D gene ambiguous. CDR1 is DFQATT, CDR2 SNEGSKA, per germline (reference sequence). CDR3 size: 15 residues. The ends were cut back, 6 bases at V and 3 bases at J, with 18 bases in the middle. The CDR3 region is CSANPGRADYNEQFF. CDR3 bases: TGCAGTGCGAACCCAGGACGGGCCGACTACAATGAGCAGTTCTTC.

This rearrangement joins TRBV4-3 to TRBJ1-6; D is unclear. This CDR3 is 13 amino acids long. CDR1 and CDR2 from the germline V gene are LGHNA and YSLEER. The V gene lost 0 bases and the J gene lost 10 bases, with 7 bases spanning the gap. The CDR3 DNA follows: TGCGCCAGCAGCCAAGAGGCAGAGTCACCCCTCCACTTT. Its protein product is CASSQEAESPLHF.

The gene calls are TRBV5-5 and TRBJ2-1, with D possibly matching TRBD2 (5 bases). The germline V gene has CDR1 SGHKS and CDR2 YYEKEE (reference sequence). V was clipped by 3 bases and J by 8 bases, with 9 bases between them. The CDR3 has 12 residues. Here the CDR3 DNA reads TGTGCCAGCAGCTCCCCGAGGGATGAGCAGTTCTTC. The encoded protein is CASSSPRDEQFF.

This clonotype was seen ten or more times. The V gene is TRBV29-1, the J gene TRBJ2-7; no firm D call. CDR3 length: 11 residues. The germline gives CDR1 SQVTM, CDR2 ANQGSEA. V lost 0 bases to trimming and J lost 7 bases, with 7 bases between them. CDR3 DNA: TGCAGCGTTGAAGAAGCGAGGGAGCAGTACTTC. Translating it yields CSVEEAREQYF.

This chain connects TRBV12-3 or TRBV12-4 to TRBJ2-6, with TRBD1 identical over 9 bases. This CDR3 has 15 amino acids. Trimming at V came to 10 bases and at J to 0 bases, leaving 4 bases not matched to a gene. The CDR3 reads CATGTGNSGANVLTF. The DNA for the CDR3 is TGTGCCACCGGGACAGGGAACTCTGGGGCCAACGTCCTGACTTTC.

This chain links TRBV6-5 with TRBJ2-1; 9 bases map to TRBD2. Germline CDR1 is MNHEY and CDR2 is SVGAGI. With 6 bases clipped from V and 5 bases from J, the junction kept 5 bases outside the gene matches. CDR3 length equals 14 residues. CDR3 nucleotides: TGTGCCAGCAGCCTTAGCGGGGGAAACAATGAGCAGTTCTTC. It codes for CASSLSGGNNEQFF.